What follows are 24 T cell receptor beta chains derived from one specimen sequenced in a study of control samples from healthy donors and cancer patients. Assay used: immunoSEQ multiplex PCR; TCRdb lists only in-frame clones, some missing. Here the sample spans about 130,000 clones, just under 95% being singletons. Source material: PBMCs. The receptor set was obtained from a man aged 55 to 70 with colorectal cancer.

The chain combines TRBV29-1 with TRBJ1-1; D is unresolved. Germline values: CDR1 SQVTM, CDR2 ANQGSEA. This CDR3 spans 10 amino acids. V lost 6 bases and J 5 bases, leaving 7 bases between the germline ends. The CDR3, as DNA: TGCAGCGTGGCGGGGACTGAAGCTTTCTTT. Translating gives CSVAGTEAFF.

This chain uses TRBV19 with TRBJ1-1; the D is unclear. Germline CDR1 is LNHDA and CDR2 is SQIVND (reference sequence). V gave up 6 bases and J gave up 4 bases, with 12 bases separating them. The CDR3 runs 13 residues. The CDR3 spells CASSVLGGTEAFF. CDR3 DNA: TGTGCCAGTAGCGTGCTTGGTGGCACTGAAGCTTTCTTT. The complete variable domain, with remaining parts taken from reference TRBV19 and TRBJ1-1, reads DGGITQSPKYLFRKEGQNVTLSCEQNLNHDAMYWYRQDPGQGLRLIYYSQIVNDFQKGDIAEGYSVSREKKESFPLTVTSAQKNPTAFYLCASSVLGGTEAFFGQGTRLTVV.

This chain joins TRBV19 and TRBJ2-7, with D unresolved. The length of the CDR3 is 13 residues. Germline-derived CDR1 and CDR2 are LNHDA and SQIVND (reference sequence). Trimming took off 1 base at V and 1 base at J, with 5 bases between the two ends. The CDR3 region is CASSIGQSYEQYF. In DNA form, the CDR3 reads TGTGCCAGTAGTATAGGTCAATCCTACGAGCAGTACTTC.

V and J are TRBV5-4 and TRBJ2-1, with 15 bases lining up with TRBD2. Unmatched junction bases numbered 10, after V lost 2 bases and J lost 7 bases. Germline loops: CDR1 SGHNT, CDR2 YYREEE (reference sequence). The CDR3 sequence is 18 residues long. CDR3 sequence: CASSFVPGLAGGRNEQFF. The CDR3 DNA follows: TGTGCCAGCAGCTTCGTCCCGGGACTAGCGGGGGGTCGAAATGAGCAGTTCTTC.

This chain joins TRBV14 and TRBJ2-7; D remains ambiguous. V dropped 5 bases and J dropped 5 bases, with 13 bases sitting between them. This CDR3 comprises 13 residues. Per germline, CDR1 SGHDN and CDR2 FVKESK. CDR3 loop: CASSEWGSHEQYF. CDR3 nucleotide sequence: TGTGCCAGCAGCGAATGGGGTTCTCACGAGCAGTACTTC.

The V gene is TRBV5-4, the J gene TRBJ1-6, with D uncertain. V lost 2 bases, J lost 0 bases, and 3 bases lay in between. The V gene's germline CDR1 is SGHNT and CDR2 YYREEE (reference sequence). This CDR3 is 14 amino acids long. CDR3 in amino acids: CASSFYSYNSPLHF. In DNA form, the CDR3 reads TGTGCCAGCAGCTTCTACTCCTATAATTCACCCCTCCACTTT.

The chain uses TRBV7-9 and TRBJ1-6, with D possibly being TRBD1 (5 bases). Trimming took off 3 bases at V and 5 bases at J, with 8 bases between the two ends. Germline V gives CDR1 SEHNR, CDR2 FQNEAQ (reference sequence). This CDR3 region has 14 residues. CDR3 DNA sequence: TGTGCCAGCAGCTTTGGACACCATAATTCACCCCTCCACTTT. It translates to CASSFGHHNSPLHF. Complete variable domain (other parts from reference TRBV7-9 and TRBJ1-6): DTGVSQNPRHKITKRGQNVTFRCDPISEHNRLYWYRQTLGQGPEFLTYFQNEAQLEKSRLLSDRFSAERPKGSFSTLEIQRTEQGDSAMYLCASSFGHHNSPLHFGNGTRLTVT.

The gene calls are TRBV7-2 and TRBJ1-1, with no clear D. CDR1 is SGHTA and CDR2 is FQGNSA in the germline V gene. Trimming cost V 3 bases and J 2 bases, with 10 bases left between them. This CDR3 has 14 residues. CDR3 residues: CASSFRTGNTEAFF. Here the CDR3 DNA reads TGTGCCAGCAGCTTTAGGACGGGAAACACTGAAGCTTTCTTT. Supplemented by reference TRBV7-2 and TRBJ1-1, the full variable domain reads GAGVSQSPSNKVTEKGKDVELRCDPISGHTALYWYRQSLGQGLEFLIYFQGNSAPDKSGLPSDRFSAERTGGSVSTLTIQRTQQEDSAVYLCASSFRTGNTEAFFGQGTRLTVV.

The rearrangement joins TRBV5-1 to TRBJ2-1, with D tentatively TRBD1 (5 bases). Germline V CDR1 and CDR2: SGHRS, YFSETQ. The CDR3 is 13 residues long. Between the trimmed V and J ends, which lost 1 base and 5 bases, there was a span of 7 bases. CDR3 amino acids: CASSLLGDNEQFF. CDR3 sequence (DNA): TGCGCCAGCAGCTTGCTAGGGGACAATGAGCAGTTCTTC.

This clone was seen a single time. The chain links TRBV9 to TRBJ1-6; possibly TRBD1 for D (6 bases). Germline assignment: CDR1 SGDLS and CDR2 YYNGEE. The ends were cut back, 3 bases at V and 10 bases at J, with 11 bases in the middle. The CDR3 extends over 13 amino acids. The chain's CDR3 is CASSGQARSPLHF. The DNA of the CDR3 is TGTGCCAGCAGCGGACAGGCTCGCTCACCCCTCCACTTT. The complete variable domain, with remaining parts taken from reference TRBV9 and TRBJ1-6, reads DSGVTQTPKHLITATGQRVTLRCSPRSGDLSVYWYQQSLDQGLQFLIQYYNGEERAKGNILERFSAQQFPDLHSELNLSSLELGDSALYFCASSGQARSPLHFGNGTRLTVT.

V gene TRBV2 combines with J gene TRBJ1-3; no clear D gene. Germline CDR1 reads SNHLY; CDR2 reads FYNNEI. The ends were cut back, 5 bases at V and 0 bases at J, with 5 bases in the middle. The CDR3 runs to 13 residues. The CDR3 spells CASSLNSGNTIYF. CDR3 coding DNA: TGTGCCAGCAGTTTGAACTCTGGAAACACCATATATTTT.

The table lists this clone with a count of one. The V call is TRBV7-2, the J call TRBJ1-6, with D unresolved. The CDR3 is 16 residues long. Germline V lookup: CDR1 SGHTA, CDR2 FQGNSA. With 1 base removed from V and 0 bases from J, the gap between germline ends came to 7 bases. CDR3 region: CASSLGGSSYNSPLHF. The CDR3 DNA reads TGTGCCAGCAGCTTAGGGGGAAGCTCCTATAATTCACCCCTCCACTTT.

V gene TRBV28 combines with J gene TRBJ2-3, with TRBD2 identical over 14 bases. The junction had 6 bases not matched to a gene; V was cut back by 2 bases and J by 11 bases. This CDR3 has 15 amino acids. Germline CDR1 reads MDHEN; CDR2 reads SYDVKM. The CDR3 reads CASSLAGTSGGLQYF. The DNA of the CDR3 is TGTGCCAGCAGTTTAGCCGGGACTAGCGGGGGCCTGCAGTATTTT.

This clone has only one observation. The CDR3 DNA reads TGCAGCGTTAGGGACTCCGCCGAGACCCAGTACTTC. Protein: CSVRDSAETQYF. The J gene is TRBJ2-5, the V gene TRBV29-1, with D possibly being TRBD2 (6 bases). This CDR3 region has 12 residues. Trimming shortened V by 5 bases and J by 5 bases, and 12 bases separated the two germline ends. Per the germline V gene, CDR1 is SQVTM and CDR2 is ANQGSEA.

This chain connects TRBV19 to TRBJ1-6; TRBD1 might be the D (6 bases). The germline V gene has CDR1 LNHDA and CDR2 SQIVND (reference sequence). CDR3 length: 15 residues. Trimming shortened V by 3 bases and J by 5 bases, and 11 bases separated the two germline ends. The CDR3 sequence: CASSMADRNNSPLHF. The CDR3 coding sequence is TGTGCCAGTAGTATGGCAGACAGGAATAATTCACCCCTCCACTTT.

The chain carries TRBV29-1 and TRBJ2-7, with D uncertain. V lost 6 bases, J lost 2 bases, and 11 bases lay in between. The CDR3 totals 12 residues. CDR1 SQVTM and CDR2 ANQGSEA come from the germline V gene. CDR3 DNA sequence: TGCAGCGTCTTGGACGGAACCTACGAGCAGTACTTC. Translating gives CSVLDGTYEQYF.

The chain has TRBV20-1 and TRBJ2-3, with unresolved D. Germline V CDR1 and CDR2: DFQATT, SNEGSKA (reference sequence). The CDR3 covers 11 residues. V was cut by 3 bases and J by 2 bases, with 3 bases left in between. DNA of the CDR3: TGCAGTGCTAGCGTCACAGATACGCAGTATTTT. Translation: CSASVTDTQYF.

V is TRBV23-1 and J is TRBJ1-1; a weak D match, TRBD1 (6 bases). TRBV23-1 is an ORF for which the function is uncertain. Between the trimmed V and J ends, which lost 0 bases and 1 base, there was a span of 12 bases. The CDR3 is 16 residues long. For the CDR3, the DNA is TGCGCCAGCAGTCAATCGTCCGAACAGGGGAACACTGAAGCTTTCTTT. Translated, it gives CASSQSSEQGNTEAFF.

This chain links TRBV6-6 with TRBJ1-4, with 8 bases lining up with TRBD1. Germline V gene data show CDR1 as MNHNY and CDR2 as SVGAGI (reference sequence). V lost 6 bases and J lost 4; bases outside the gene matches: 7. There are 15 residues in the CDR3. CDR3 DNA sequence: TGTGCCAGCAGAAACAGGGGGGCTATTAATGAAAAACTGTTTTTT. This codes for CASRNRGAINEKLFF.

The J gene is TRBJ1-5, the V gene TRBV4-1, with D maybe TRBD1 (6 bases). Germline V gene data show CDR1 as MGHRA and CDR2 as YSYEKL. The CDR3 is made up of 16 amino acids. V was shortened by 0 bases and J by 3 bases, with 12 bases between the two germline ends. The CDR3 bases are TGCGCCAGCAGCCAAGACGGACAGAGCCTCAATCAGCCCCAGCATTTT. Protein: CASSQDGQSLNQPQHF.

This clone was counted between two and nine times. The genes are TRBV6-2 or TRBV6-3 and TRBJ1-5; D gene unclear. Germline assignment: CDR1 MNHEY and CDR2 SVGEGT. This CDR3 is built from 14 residues. V was clipped by 2 bases and J by 5 bases, with 10 bases between them. The CDR3 is CASSYRYGDQPQHF. The CDR3 nucleotides are TGTGCCAGCAGTTACAGGTACGGGGATCAGCCCCAGCATTTT.

The chain combines TRBV19 with TRBJ2-3; D uncertain. There are 14 residues in the CDR3. Trimming took 3 bases from V and 0 from J, leaving 7 bases between them. The germline CDR1 and CDR2 sequences are LNHDA and SQIVND (reference sequence). The CDR3 reads CASSISSSTDTQYF. The DNA for the CDR3 is TGTGCCAGTAGTATTAGTTCTAGCACAGATACGCAGTATTTT.

The chain carries TRBV7-2 and TRBJ1-1; D is unclear. The V end was cut by 5 bases, the J end by 5 bases, with 15 bases between. Germline V gene lookup returns CDR1 SGHTA and CDR2 FQGNSA. The CDR3 covers 14 residues. The CDR3 nucleotides are TGTGCCAGCAGCCCATGGCATACGGGGACTGAAGCTTTCTTT. Translation gives CASSPWHTGTEAFF.

The genes are TRBV27 and TRBJ2-7; D might be TRBD1 (5 bases). The CDR3 contains 14 residues. Trimming pared 5 bases from V and 5 bases from J, leaving 16 bases between. Germline loops: CDR1 MNHEY, CDR2 SMNVEV (reference sequence). The CDR3 nucleotides read TGTGCCAGCAGTCCTCCAGGGCAGGTCAACGAGCAGTACTTC. This translates into CASSPPGQVNEQYF.